The clone carrying this T cell receptor (beta chain) was counted many times. These data belong to a study of regulatory T cells in long-lasting Graves disease. Arm-PCR of CDR3 regions with iRepertoire HTBI primers generated TCR beta libraries. TCRdb reprocessed the multiplex PCR reads via MiXCR and lists one record per CDR3 protein. The sample shows fewer than 450,000 distinct CDR3 sequences, roughly 15% of them seen only once. The time point here: newly diagnosed GD, antithyroid drugs for less than 3 months. PBMCs provided the RNA from which the TCR library was made. The V end was cut by 5 bases, the J end by 3 bases, with 11 bases between. This CDR3 comprises 13 residues. Germline V gives CDR1 GTSNPN, CDR2 SVGIG (reference sequence). These same data were also listed under a study on T cells in Graves' hyperthyroidism and ophthalmopathy. As reported in that work: For the diagnoses, clinical symptoms, serum thyroxine and TRAb, thyroid ultrasound and orbital computed tomography were used.

The sequences come from peripheral blood mononuclear cells (PBMCs), collected at new diagnosis, from a patient treated with antithyroid drugs. The clonotype comes from a woman aged 40 to 50 with Graves disease. The V call is TRBV30, the J call TRBJ2-1; no firm D call. The DNA for the CDR3 is TGTGCCTGGTCTCGACTTTTCTACAATGAGCAGTTCTTC. The encoded protein is CAWSRLFYNEQFF.